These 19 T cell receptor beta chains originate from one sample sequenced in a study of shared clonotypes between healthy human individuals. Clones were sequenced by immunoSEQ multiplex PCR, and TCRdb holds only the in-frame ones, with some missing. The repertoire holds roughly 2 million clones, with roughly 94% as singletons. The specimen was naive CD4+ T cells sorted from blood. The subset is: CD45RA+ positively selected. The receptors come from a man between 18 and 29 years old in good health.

This CDR3 is CASRPTGQGGEQYF. The CDR3 nucleotides are TGTGCCAGCAGACCCACTGGACAGGGGGGCGAGCAGTACTTC. The chain couples TRBV28 to TRBJ2-7; 10 bases match TRBD1. The CDR3 is 14 residues long. V shed 6 bases and J 6 bases; nucleotides not matched to a gene: 8. Per the germline V gene, CDR1 is MDHEN and CDR2 is SYDVKM.

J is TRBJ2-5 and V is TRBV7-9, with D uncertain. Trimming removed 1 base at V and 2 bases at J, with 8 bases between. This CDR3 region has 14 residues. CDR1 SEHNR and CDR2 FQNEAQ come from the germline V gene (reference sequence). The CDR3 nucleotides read TGTGCCAGCAGCTTAGGTAGGATTCAAGAGACCCAGTACTTC. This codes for CASSLGRIQETQYF.

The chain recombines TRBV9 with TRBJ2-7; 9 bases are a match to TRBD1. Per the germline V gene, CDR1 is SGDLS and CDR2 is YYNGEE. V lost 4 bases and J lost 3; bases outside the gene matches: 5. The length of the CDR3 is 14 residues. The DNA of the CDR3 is TGTGCCAGCAGCAGAGGACAGGGGCACTACGAGCAGTACTTC. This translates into CASSRGQGHYEQYF.

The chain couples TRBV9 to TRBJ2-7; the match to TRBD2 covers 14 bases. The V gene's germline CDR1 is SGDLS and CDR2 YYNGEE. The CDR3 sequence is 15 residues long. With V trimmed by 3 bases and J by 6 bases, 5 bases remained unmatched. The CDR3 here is CASSATSGGAGEQYF. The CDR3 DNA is TGTGCCAGCAGCGCGACTAGCGGGGGGGCAGGCGAGCAGTACTTC. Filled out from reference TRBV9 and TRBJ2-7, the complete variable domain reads DSGVTQTPKHLITATGQRVTLRCSPRSGDLSVYWYQQSLDQGLQFLIQYYNGEERAKGNILERFSAQQFPDLHSELNLSSLELGDSALYFCASSATSGGAGEQYFGPGTRLTVT.

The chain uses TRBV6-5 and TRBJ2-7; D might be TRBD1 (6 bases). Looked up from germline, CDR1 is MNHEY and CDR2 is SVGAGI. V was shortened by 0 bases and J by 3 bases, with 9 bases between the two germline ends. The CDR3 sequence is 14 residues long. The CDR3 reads CASSYSLDSYEQYF. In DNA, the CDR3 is TGTGCCAGCAGTTACTCGTTGGACAGCTACGAGCAGTACTTC.

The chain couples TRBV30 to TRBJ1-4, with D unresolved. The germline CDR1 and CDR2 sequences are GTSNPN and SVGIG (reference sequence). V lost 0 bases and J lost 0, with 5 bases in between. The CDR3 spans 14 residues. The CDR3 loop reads CAWSVLATNEKLFF. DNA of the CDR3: TGTGCCTGGAGTGTACTGGCAACTAATGAAAAACTGTTTTTT.

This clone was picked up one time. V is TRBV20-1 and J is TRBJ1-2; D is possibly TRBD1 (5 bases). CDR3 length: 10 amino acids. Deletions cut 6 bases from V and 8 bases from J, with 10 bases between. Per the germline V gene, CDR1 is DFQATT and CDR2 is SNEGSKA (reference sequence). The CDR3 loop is CSAGDPGYTF. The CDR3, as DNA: TGCAGTGCGGGGGACCCCGGCTACACCTTC.

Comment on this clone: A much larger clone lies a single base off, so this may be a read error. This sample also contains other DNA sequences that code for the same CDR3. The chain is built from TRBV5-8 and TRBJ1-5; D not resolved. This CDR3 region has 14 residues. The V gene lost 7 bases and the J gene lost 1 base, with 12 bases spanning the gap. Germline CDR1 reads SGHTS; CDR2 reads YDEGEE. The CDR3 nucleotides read TGTGCCAGCCCTCGAGCTAACAGCAATCAGCCCCAGCATTTT. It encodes CASPRANSNQPQHF.

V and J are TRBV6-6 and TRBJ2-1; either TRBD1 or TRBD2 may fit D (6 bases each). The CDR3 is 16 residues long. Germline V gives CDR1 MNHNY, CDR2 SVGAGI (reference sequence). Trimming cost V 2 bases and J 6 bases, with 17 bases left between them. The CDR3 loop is CASSYSTGGGLNEQFF. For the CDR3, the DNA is TGTGCCAGCAGTTACAGTACAGGAGGGGGACTCAATGAGCAGTTCTTC.

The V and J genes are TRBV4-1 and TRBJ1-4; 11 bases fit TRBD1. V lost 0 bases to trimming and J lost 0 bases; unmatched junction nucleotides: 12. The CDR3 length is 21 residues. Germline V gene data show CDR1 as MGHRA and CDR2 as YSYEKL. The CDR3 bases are TGCGCCAGCAGCCAAGAGGTCCCCGGGACAGGGGGTCGCTCAACTAATGAAAAACTGTTTTTT. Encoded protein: CASSQEVPGTGGRSTNEKLFF.

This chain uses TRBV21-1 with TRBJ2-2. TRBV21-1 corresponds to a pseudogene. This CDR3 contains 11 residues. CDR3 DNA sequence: TGTTCACTTATCCGGACCCGGGAGCTGTTTTTT. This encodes CSLIRTRELFF.

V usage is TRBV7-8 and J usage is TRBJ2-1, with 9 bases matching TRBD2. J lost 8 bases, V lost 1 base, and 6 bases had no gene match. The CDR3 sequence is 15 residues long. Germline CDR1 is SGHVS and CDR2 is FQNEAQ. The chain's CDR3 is CASSLVWREGYEQFF. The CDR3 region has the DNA TGTGCCAGCAGCTTAGTTTGGCGGGAGGGCTATGAGCAGTTCTTC. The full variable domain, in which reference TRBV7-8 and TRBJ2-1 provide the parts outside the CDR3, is GAGVSQSPRYKVAKRGQDVALRCDPISGHVSLFWYQQALGQGPEFLTYFQNEAQLDKSGLPSDRFFAERPEGSVSTLKIQRTQQEDSAVYLCASSLVWREGYEQFFGPGTRLTVL.

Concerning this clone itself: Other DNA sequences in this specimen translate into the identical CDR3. CDR3 amino acids: CASSLGWETQYF. CDR3 sequence (DNA): TGTGCCAGCAGCTTGGGGTGGGAGACCCAGTACTTC. The V gene is TRBV11-2, the J gene TRBJ2-5, with D hard to call. Germline V gene sequence: CDR1 SGHAT, CDR2 FQNNGV. Trimming pared 3 bases from V and 5 bases from J, leaving 7 bases between. CDR3 size: 12 residues.

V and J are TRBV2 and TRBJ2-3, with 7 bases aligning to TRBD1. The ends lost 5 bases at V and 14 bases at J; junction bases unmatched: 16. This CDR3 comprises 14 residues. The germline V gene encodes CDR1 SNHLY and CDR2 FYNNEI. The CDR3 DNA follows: TGTGCCAGCAGTACCCTCGCCCTACAGGGGCCCGGGTATTTT. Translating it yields CASSTLALQGPGYF.

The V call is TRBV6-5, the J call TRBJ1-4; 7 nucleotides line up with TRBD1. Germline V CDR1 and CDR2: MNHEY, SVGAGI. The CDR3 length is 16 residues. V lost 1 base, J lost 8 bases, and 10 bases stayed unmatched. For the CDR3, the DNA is TGTGCCAGCAGTTACTTCCCCGGGACAGCCTGGGAAAAACTGTTTTTT. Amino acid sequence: CASSYFPGTAWEKLFF.

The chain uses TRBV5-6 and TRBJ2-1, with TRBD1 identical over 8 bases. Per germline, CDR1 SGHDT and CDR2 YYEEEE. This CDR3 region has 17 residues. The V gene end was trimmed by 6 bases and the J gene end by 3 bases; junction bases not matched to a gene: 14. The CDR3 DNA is TGTGCCAGCACCCCCCTCGTCGACAGGGGACTCTACAATGAGCAGTTCTTC. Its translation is CASTPLVDRGLYNEQFF.

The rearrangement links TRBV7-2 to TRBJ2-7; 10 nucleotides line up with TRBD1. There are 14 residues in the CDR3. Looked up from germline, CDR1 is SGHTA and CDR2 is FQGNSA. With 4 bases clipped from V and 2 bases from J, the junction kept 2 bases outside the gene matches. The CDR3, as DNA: TGTGCCAGCAGCTGGGGACAGGGGACCTACGAGCAGTACTTC. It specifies CASSWGQGTYEQYF.

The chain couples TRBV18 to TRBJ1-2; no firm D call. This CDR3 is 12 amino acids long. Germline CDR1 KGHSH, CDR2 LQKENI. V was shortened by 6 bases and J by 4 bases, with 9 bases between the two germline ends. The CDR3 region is CASSGPTYGYTF. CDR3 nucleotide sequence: TGTGCCAGCTCCGGGCCTACCTATGGCTACACCTTC.

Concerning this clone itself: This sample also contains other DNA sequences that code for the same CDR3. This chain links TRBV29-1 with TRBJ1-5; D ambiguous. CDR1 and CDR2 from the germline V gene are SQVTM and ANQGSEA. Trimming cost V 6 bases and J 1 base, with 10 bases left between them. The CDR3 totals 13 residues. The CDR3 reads CSVGPDSNQPQHF. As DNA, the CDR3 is TGCAGCGTAGGACCAGACAGCAATCAGCCCCAGCATTTT. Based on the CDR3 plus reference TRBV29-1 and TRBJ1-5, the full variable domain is SAVISQKPSRDICQRGTSLTIQCQVDSQVTMMFWYRQQPGQSLTLIATANQGSEATYESGFVIDKFPISRPNLTFSTLTVSNMSPEDSSIYLCSVGPDSNQPQHFGDGTRLSIL.